This T cell receptor beta chain was retrieved from a study of regulatory T cells in long-lasting Graves disease. Time point in this sample: newly diagnosed GD, antithyroid drugs for less than 3 months. RNA extracted from PBMCs served as the sequencing template. This clonotype was observed many times. Arm-PCR of CDR3 regions and iRepertoire HTBI primers were the basis on which TCR beta libraries were built. TCRdb recomputed calls from the multiplex PCR reads with MiXCR, one row per CDR3 protein. Among 450,000 to 650,000 distinct CDR3 sequences listed, 15% to 20% were seen once. This CDR3 is 13 amino acids long. The ends were cut back, 8 bases at V and 2 bases at J, with 12 bases in the middle. Germline V gives CDR1 MDHEN, CDR2 SYDVKM. The sample was also linked to a second study, of T cells in Graves' hyperthyroidism and ophthalmopathy.

The V call is TRBV28, the J call TRBJ1-1; D uncertain. This receptor was obtained from a middle-aged woman with Graves disease. The starting material was peripheral blood mononuclear cells (PBMCs), obtained at new diagnosis, from a patient treated with antithyroid drugs. The CDR3 spells CASSPLGNTEAFF. The CDR3 DNA reads TGTGCCAGCTCACCACTCGGAAACACTGAAGCTTTCTTT.